Shown below are 14 T cell receptor beta chains from a single sample sequenced in a study of T cell changes during pregnancy in multiple sclerosis. Clones were sequenced by immunoSEQ multiplex PCR, and TCRdb holds only the in-frame ones, with some missing. In the table there are 20,000 to 25,000 clones, approximately 84% of which are singletons. This specimen consisted of CD8+ T cells from peripheral blood mononuclear cells, obtained after pregnancy. These receptors were obtained from a female donor with multiple sclerosis, enrolled in a pregnancy study.

The chain couples TRBV7-3 to TRBJ2-2, with 9 bases matching TRBD2. This CDR3 has 13 residues. V lost 5 bases and J lost 8; bases outside the gene matches: 3. CDR1 is SGHTA, CDR2 FQGTGA, per germline. CDR3 protein: CASSGSGRGELFF. CDR3 coding DNA: TGTGCCAGCAGCGGTAGCGGGAGAGGGGAGCTGTTTTTT.

The J gene is TRBJ1-2, the V gene TRBV7-9; a weak D match, TRBD1 (6 bases). Germline V gives CDR1 SEHNR, CDR2 FQNEAQ (reference sequence). Trimming cost V 4 bases and J 8 bases, with 8 bases left between them. The CDR3 runs to 11 residues. The CDR3 reads CASSSGVGYTF. CDR3 DNA sequence: TGTGCCAGCAGCTCAGGGGTAGGCTACACCTTC.

This clone was observed a handful of times. The rearrangement uses TRBV2 and TRBJ2-2, with 9 bases aligning to TRBD2. V trimming: 8 bases; J trimming: 5 bases; junction bases outside the gene matches: 18. Germline CDR1 reads SNHLY; CDR2 reads FYNNEI. This CDR3 region has 18 residues. In DNA form, the CDR3 reads TGTGCCAGCCTCCTTCGGACATCCTTTAGCGGGAGTACCGGGGAGCTGTTTTTT. It translates to CASLLRTSFSGSTGELFF.

This clone has more than one count but fewer than ten. The gene calls are TRBV6-4 and TRBJ2-6, with 7 nucleotides matching TRBD1. The CDR3 spans 16 residues. V was clipped by 6 bases and J by 2 bases; unmatched bases: 7. Germline V gives CDR1 MRHNA, CDR2 SNTAGT. The CDR3 region is CASSPTGDTGANVLTF. The CDR3 region has the DNA TGTGCCAGCAGCCCAACAGGGGATACTGGGGCCAACGTCCTGACTTTC.

The genes are TRBV27 and TRBJ1-2, with TRBD1 as a possible D gene (6 bases). The CDR3 runs to 15 residues. The germline V gene encodes CDR1 MNHEY and CDR2 SMNVEV (reference sequence). Trimming stripped 0 bases from V and 4 bases from J, with 12 bases between. The CDR3 coding sequence is TGTGCCAGCAGTTTATCGGGGGCGGAATCCTATGGCTACACCTTC. This sequence encodes CASSLSGAESYGYTF.

The chain joins TRBV19 to TRBJ1-2; 8 bases align to TRBD1. CDR3 length equals 15 residues. Losses at the gene ends were 5 bases for V and 3 bases for J; bases not matched to a gene: 8. Per germline, CDR1 LNHDA and CDR2 SQIVND (reference sequence). This CDR3 reads CASSPRGQGDYGYTF. The CDR3 DNA reads TGTGCCAGTAGTCCCAGGGGGCAAGGGGACTATGGCTACACCTTC.

CDR3 sequence (DNA): TGTGCCAGCAGTGACTCTATGGGGAGCTCCTACAATGAGCAGTTCTTC. Its translation is CASSDSMGSSYNEQFF. The V call is TRBV6-4, the J call TRBJ2-1; tentative D call: TRBD2 (5 bases). CDR3 length: 16 residues. V gave up 0 bases and J gave up 0 bases, with 9 bases separating them. Germline V gene data show CDR1 as MRHNA and CDR2 as SNTAGT.

The chain uses TRBV6-1 and TRBJ2-7, with D possibly matching TRBD2 (6 bases). V dropped 4 bases and J dropped 4 bases, with 20 bases sitting between them. There are 16 residues in the CDR3. CDR1 is MNHNS, CDR2 SASEGT, per germline. The CDR3 sequence: CASSADDGSGGYEQYF. As DNA, the CDR3 is TGTGCCAGCAGTGCAGATGACGGGAGTGGCGGGTACGAGCAGTACTTC.

The chain employs TRBV5-5 and TRBJ2-1; TRBD2 matches at 9 bases. The germline CDR1 and CDR2 sequences are SGHKS and YYEKEE (reference sequence). J lost 8 bases, V lost 0 bases, and 9 bases had no gene match. The CDR3 contains 16 residues. The CDR3 DNA follows: TGTGCCAGCAGCTTGGGATGGCGGGAGGGAGGGGATGAGCAGTTCTTC. Translation: CASSLGWREGGDEQFF.

The rearrangement joins TRBV6-5 to TRBJ2-5, with 8 bases fitting TRBD1. V gave up 5 bases and J gave up 5 bases; unmatched junction bases: 10. The germline V gene has CDR1 MNHEY and CDR2 SVGAGI. The CDR3 contains 15 residues. For the CDR3, the DNA is TGTGCCAGCAGTCCGGGACAGGCTTTCCTTGAGACCCAGTACTTC. This codes for CASSPGQAFLETQYF.

This sequence joins TRBV19 and TRBJ1-5; D is unclear. V shed 1 base and J shed 4 bases, with 11 bases lying between them. The CDR3 length is 15 residues. Germline V gene lookup returns CDR1 LNHDA and CDR2 SQIVND (reference sequence). CDR3 region: CASSIVPGGNQPQHF. DNA for the CDR3: TGTGCCAGTAGTATAGTACCGGGAGGAAATCAGCCCCAGCATTTT. Using reference TRBV19 and TRBJ1-5 for the parts outside the CDR3, the full variable domain is DGGITQSPKYLFRKEGQNVTLSCEQNLNHDAMYWYRQDPGQGLRLIYYSQIVNDFQKGDIAEGYSVSREKKESFPLTVTSAQKNPTAFYLCASSIVPGGNQPQHFGDGTRLSIL.

This chain connects TRBV27 to TRBJ2-7; 7 bases match TRBD2. Trimming cost V 5 bases and J 3 bases; bases outside gene matches: 13. Germline values: CDR1 MNHEY, CDR2 SMNVEV (reference sequence). The CDR3 is 16 residues long. CDR3 residues: CASSPSGGESHYEQYF. For the CDR3, the DNA is TGTGCCAGCAGTCCCAGTGGGGGGGAATCACACTACGAGCAGTACTTC.

The chain is built from TRBV7-2 and TRBJ2-2; D remains ambiguous. Trimming took off 0 bases at V and 6 bases at J, with 8 bases between the two ends. The CDR3 spans 14 residues. Germline V gives CDR1 SGHTA, CDR2 FQGNSA. CDR3: CASSLALPPGELFF. CDR3 bases: TGTGCCAGCAGCTTAGCCCTTCCCCCCGGGGAGCTGTTTTTT.

The rearrangement links TRBV5-4 to TRBJ2-7, with 7 bases aligning to TRBD1. V was pared by 3 bases and J by 2 bases, with 8 bases of the junction left unmatched. Germline V CDR1 and CDR2: SGHNT, YYREEE (reference sequence). The CDR3 runs to 15 residues. CDR3 bases: TGTGCCAGCAGCTGGGGTCCGGGACAGACCTACGAGCAGTACTTC. This gives the protein CASSWGPGQTYEQYF.